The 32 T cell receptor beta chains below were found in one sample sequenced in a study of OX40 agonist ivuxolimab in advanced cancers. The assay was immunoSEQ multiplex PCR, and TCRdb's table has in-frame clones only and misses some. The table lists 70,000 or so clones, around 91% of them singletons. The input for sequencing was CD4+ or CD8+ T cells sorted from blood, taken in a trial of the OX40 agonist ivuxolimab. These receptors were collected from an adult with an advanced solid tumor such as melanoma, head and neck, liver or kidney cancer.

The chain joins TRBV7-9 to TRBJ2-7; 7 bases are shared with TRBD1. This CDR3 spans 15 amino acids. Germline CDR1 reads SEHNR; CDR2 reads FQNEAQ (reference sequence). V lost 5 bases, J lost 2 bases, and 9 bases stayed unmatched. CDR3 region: CASSAGTAKTYEQYF. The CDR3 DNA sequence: TGTGCCAGCAGCGCCGGGACAGCCAAAACCTACGAGCAGTACTTC.

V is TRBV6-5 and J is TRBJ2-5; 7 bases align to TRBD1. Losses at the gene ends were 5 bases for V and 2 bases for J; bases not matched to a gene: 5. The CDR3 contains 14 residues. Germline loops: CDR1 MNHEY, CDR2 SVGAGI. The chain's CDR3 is CASSRGTVQETQYF. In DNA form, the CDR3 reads TGTGCCAGCAGTCGTGGGACAGTACAAGAGACCCAGTACTTC.

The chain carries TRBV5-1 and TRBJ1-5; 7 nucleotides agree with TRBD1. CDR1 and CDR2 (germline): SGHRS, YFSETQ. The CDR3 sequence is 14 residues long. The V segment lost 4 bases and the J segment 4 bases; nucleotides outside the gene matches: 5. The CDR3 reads CASSQGTANQPQHF. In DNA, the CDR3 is TGCGCCAGCAGCCAAGGGACAGCTAATCAGCCCCAGCATTTT.

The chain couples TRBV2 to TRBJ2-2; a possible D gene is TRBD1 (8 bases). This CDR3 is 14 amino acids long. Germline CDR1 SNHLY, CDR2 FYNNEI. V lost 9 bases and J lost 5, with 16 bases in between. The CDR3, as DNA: TGTGCCAGTAAGACAGGGGAGGGGACCGGGGAGCTGTTTTTT. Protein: CASKTGEGTGELFF.

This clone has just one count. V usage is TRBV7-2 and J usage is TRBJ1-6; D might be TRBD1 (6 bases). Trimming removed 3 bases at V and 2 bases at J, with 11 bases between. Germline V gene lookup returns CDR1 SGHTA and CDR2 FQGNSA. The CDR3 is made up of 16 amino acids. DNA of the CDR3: TGTGCCAGCAGCTTGGGGGGGCTCGCCTATAATTCACCCCTCCACTTT. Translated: CASSLGGLAYNSPLHF.

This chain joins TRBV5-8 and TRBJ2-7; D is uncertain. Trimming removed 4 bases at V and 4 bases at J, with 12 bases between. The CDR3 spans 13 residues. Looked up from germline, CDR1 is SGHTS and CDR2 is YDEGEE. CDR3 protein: CASSPPDWYEQYF. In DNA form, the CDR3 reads TGTGCCAGCAGCCCGCCCGACTGGTACGAGCAGTACTTC.

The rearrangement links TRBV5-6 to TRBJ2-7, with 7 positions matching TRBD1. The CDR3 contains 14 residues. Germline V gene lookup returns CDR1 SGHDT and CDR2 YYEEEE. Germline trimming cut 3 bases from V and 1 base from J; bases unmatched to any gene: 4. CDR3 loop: CASSSRQGSYEQYF. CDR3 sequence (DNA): TGTGCCAGCAGCTCCAGACAGGGATCCTACGAGCAGTACTTC.

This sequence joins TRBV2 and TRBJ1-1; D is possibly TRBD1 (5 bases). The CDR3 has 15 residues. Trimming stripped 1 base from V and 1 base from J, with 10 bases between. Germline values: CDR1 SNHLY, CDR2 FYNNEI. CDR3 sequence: CASSEGRGANTEAFF. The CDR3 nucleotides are TGTGCCAGCAGTGAAGGCAGAGGGGCGAACACTGAAGCTTTCTTT.

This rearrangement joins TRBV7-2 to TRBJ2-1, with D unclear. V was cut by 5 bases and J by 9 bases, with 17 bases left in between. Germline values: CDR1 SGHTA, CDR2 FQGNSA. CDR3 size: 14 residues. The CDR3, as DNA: TGTGCCAGCAGCCCAGAGGCACATTTGGGTGAGCAGTTCTTC. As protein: CASSPEAHLGEQFF.

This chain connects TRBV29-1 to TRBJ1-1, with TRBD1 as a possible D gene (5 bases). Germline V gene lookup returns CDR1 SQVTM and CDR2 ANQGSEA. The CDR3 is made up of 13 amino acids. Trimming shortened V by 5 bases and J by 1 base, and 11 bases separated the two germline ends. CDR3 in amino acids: CSVSRQPNTEAFF. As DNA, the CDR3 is TGCAGCGTTTCTCGACAGCCGAACACTGAAGCTTTCTTT.

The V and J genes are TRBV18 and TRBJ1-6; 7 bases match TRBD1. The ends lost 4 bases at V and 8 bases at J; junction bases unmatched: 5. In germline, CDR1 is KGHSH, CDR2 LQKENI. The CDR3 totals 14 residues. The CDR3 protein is CASSQQGLHSPLHF. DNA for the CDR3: TGTGCCAGCTCACAACAGGGGTTACATTCACCCCTCCACTTT.

CDR3 in amino acids: CAISGGQGRYEQYF. The CDR3 coding sequence is TGTGCCATCAGTGGGGGACAGGGGCGCTACGAGCAGTACTTC. The genes are TRBV10-3 and TRBJ2-7; TRBD1 agrees at 10 bases. Germline V gene lookup returns CDR1 ENHRY and CDR2 SYGVKD. The CDR3 totals 14 residues. V was clipped by 4 bases and J by 3 bases; unmatched bases: 3.

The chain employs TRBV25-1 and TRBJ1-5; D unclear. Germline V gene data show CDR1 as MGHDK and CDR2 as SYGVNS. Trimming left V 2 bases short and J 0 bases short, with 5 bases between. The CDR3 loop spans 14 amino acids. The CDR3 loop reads CASSETYSNQPQHF. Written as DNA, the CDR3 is TGTGCCAGCAGTGAAACATATAGCAATCAGCCCCAGCATTTT. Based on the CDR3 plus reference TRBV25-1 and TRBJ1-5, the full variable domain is EADIYQTPRYLVIGTGKKITLECSQTMGHDKMYWYQQDPGMELHLIHYSYGVNSTEKGDLSSESTVSRIRTEHFPLTLESARPSHTSQYLCASSETYSNQPQHFGDGTRLSIL.

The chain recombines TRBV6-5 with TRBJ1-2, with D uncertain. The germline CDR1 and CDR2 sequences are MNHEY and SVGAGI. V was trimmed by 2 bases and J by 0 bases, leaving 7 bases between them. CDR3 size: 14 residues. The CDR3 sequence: CASSYRDTNYGYTF. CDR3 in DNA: TGTGCCAGCAGTTACCGCGACACTAACTATGGCTACACCTTC.

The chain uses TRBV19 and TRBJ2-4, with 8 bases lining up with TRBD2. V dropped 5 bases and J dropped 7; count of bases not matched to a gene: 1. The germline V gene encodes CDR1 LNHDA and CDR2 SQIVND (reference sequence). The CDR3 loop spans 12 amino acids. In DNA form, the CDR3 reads TGTGCCAGTAGTCGGGGGGGGAACATTCAGTACTTC. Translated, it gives CASSRGGNIQYF. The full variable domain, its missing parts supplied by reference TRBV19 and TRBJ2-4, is DGGITQSPKYLFRKEGQNVTLSCEQNLNHDAMYWYRQDPGQGLRLIYYSQIVNDFQKGDIAEGYSVSREKKESFPLTVTSAQKNPTAFYLCASSRGGNIQYFGAGTRLSVL.

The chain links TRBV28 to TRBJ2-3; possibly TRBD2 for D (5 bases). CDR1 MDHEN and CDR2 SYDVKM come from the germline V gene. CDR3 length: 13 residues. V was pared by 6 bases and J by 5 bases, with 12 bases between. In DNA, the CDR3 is TGTGCCAGCAGAGTGCGGGCCCTAGATACGCAGTATTTT. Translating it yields CASRVRALDTQYF.

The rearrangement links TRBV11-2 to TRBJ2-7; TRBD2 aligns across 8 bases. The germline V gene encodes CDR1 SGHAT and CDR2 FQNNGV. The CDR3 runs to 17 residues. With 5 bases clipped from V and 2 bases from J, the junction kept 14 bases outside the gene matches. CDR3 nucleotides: TGTGCCAGCAGCCCAACCGTTAGCGGGACCCGCCCCTACGAGCAGTACTTC. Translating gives CASSPTVSGTRPYEQYF.

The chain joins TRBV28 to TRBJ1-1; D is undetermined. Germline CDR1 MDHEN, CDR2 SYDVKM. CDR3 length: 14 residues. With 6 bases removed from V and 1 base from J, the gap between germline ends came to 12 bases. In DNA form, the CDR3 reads TGTGCCAGCAGGATTGGTGGACCGAACACTGAAGCTTTCTTT. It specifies CASRIGGPNTEAFF.

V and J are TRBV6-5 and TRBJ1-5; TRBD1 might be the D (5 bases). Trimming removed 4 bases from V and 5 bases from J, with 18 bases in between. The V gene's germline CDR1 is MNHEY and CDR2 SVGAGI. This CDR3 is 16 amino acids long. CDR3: CASSSMGLGRDQPQHF. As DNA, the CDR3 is TGTGCCAGCAGTTCCATGGGGCTAGGGAGGGATCAGCCCCAGCATTTT.

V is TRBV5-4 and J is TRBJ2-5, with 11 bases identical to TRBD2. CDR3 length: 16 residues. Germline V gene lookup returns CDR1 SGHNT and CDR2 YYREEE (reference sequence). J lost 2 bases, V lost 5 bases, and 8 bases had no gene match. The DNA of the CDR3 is TGTGCCAGCAGTCCCTCGGTAGCGGGAGGGCAAGAGACCCAGTACTTC. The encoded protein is CASSPSVAGGQETQYF.

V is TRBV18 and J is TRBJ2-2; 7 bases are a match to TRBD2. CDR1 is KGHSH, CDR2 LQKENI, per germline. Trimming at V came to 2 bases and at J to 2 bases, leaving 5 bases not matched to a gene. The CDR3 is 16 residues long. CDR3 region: CASSPAGVGNTGELFF. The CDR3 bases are TGTGCCAGCTCACCAGCGGGAGTGGGAAACACCGGGGAGCTGTTTTTT.

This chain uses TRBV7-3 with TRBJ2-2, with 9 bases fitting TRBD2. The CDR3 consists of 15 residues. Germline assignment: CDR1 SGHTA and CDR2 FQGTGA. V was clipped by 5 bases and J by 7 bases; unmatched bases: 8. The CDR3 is CASSPSGRRVGELFF. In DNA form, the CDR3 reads TGTGCCAGCAGCCCCAGCGGGAGGAGGGTCGGGGAGCTGTTTTTT.

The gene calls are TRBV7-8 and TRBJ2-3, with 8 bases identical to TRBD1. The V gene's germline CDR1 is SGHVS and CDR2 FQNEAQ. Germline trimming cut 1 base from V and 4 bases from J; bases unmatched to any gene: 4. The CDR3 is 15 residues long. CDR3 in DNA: TGTGCCAGCAGCTTAGGACAGGGGATACCAGATACGCAGTATTTT. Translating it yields CASSLGQGIPDTQYF.

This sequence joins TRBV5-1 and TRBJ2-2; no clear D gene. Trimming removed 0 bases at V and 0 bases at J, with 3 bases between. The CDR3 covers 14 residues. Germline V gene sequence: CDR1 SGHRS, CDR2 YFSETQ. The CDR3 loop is CASSLAPNTGELFF. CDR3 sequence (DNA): TGCGCCAGCAGCTTGGCACCGAACACCGGGGAGCTGTTTTTT.

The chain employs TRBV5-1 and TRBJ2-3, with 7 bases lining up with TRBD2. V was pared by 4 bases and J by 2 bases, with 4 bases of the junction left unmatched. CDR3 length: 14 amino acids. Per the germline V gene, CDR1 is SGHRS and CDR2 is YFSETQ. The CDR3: CASSPSGNTDTQYF. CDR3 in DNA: TGCGCCAGCAGCCCCAGCGGGAACACAGATACGCAGTATTTT.

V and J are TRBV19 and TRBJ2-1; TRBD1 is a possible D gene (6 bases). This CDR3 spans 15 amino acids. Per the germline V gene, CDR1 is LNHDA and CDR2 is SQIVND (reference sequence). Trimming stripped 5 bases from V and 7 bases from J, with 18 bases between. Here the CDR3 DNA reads TGTGCCAGTAGTCCACTTGGGGGCCTTGGGAATGAGCAGTTCTTC. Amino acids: CASSPLGGLGNEQFF.

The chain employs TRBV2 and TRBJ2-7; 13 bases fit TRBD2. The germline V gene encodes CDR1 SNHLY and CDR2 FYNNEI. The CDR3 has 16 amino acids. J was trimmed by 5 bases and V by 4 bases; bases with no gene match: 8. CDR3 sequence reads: CASSARGGLAGNEQYF. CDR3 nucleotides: TGTGCCAGCAGTGCCCGAGGGGGACTAGCGGGAAACGAGCAGTACTTC.

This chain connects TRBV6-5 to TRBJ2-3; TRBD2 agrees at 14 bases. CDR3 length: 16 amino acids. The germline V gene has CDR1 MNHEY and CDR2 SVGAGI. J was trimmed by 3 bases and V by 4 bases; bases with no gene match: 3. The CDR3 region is CASSSRLAGGTDTQYF. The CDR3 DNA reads TGTGCCAGCAGTTCTAGACTAGCGGGAGGGACAGATACGCAGTATTTT.

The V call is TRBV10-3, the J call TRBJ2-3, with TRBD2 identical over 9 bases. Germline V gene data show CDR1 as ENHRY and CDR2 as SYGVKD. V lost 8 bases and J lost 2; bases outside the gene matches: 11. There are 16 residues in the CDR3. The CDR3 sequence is CAIGSGLAGNTDTQYF. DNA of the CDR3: TGTGCCATCGGAAGCGGGCTAGCGGGGAACACAGATACGCAGTATTTT.

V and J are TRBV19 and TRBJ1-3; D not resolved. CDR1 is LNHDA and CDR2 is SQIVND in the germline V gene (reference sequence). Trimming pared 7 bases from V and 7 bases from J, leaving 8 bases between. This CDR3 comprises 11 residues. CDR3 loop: CASINQNTIYF. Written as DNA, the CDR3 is TGTGCCAGTATCAACCAGAACACCATATATTTT.

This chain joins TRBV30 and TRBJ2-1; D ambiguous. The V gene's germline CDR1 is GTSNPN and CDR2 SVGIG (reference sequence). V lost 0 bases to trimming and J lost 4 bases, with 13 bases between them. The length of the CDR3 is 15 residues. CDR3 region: CAWSVLGELYNEQFF. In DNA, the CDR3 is TGTGCCTGGAGTGTTCTAGGAGAACTTTACAATGAGCAGTTCTTC.

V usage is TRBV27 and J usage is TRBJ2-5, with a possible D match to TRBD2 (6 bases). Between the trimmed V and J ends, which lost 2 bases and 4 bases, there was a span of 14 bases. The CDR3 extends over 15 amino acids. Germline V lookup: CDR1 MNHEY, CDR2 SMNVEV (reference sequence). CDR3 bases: TGTGCCAGCAGTTTAAGGGGTCTGGGAGGAGAGACCCAGTACTTC. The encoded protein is CASSLRGLGGETQYF.